Below are 22 T cell receptor beta chains sequenced from a single sample in a study of low-dose radiotherapy and immunotherapy resistance in tumors. TRAV- and TRBV-specific primers were used for first-strand cDNA, which covered alpha and beta chains. The authors ran about 18 PCR cycles to amplify TCRs with a constant-region primer and V-primer adapter. In TCRdb, the reads were re-called with MiXCR into one record per CDR3 protein. The sample holds approximately 91,000 distinct CDR3 sequences, 20% to 25% seen once. Time point indicated: after trial treatment. Documented treatment: LDRT plus nivolumab, ipilimumab, low-dose cyclophosphamide and aspirin (RACIN trial). The starting material was PBMCs, obtained after low-dose radiotherapy plus immunotherapy. These receptors were obtained from a female donor with ovarian cancer.

This clonotype has ten or more counts. The V call is TRBV28, the J call TRBJ2-7, with unresolved D. From germline, CDR1 is MDHEN and CDR2 SYDVKM. The CDR3 is made up of 14 amino acids. Trimming stripped 3 bases from V and 2 bases from J, with 11 bases between. The CDR3 coding sequence is TGTGCCAGCAGTTTGGCGGTCTCTGCCTACGAGCAGTACTTC. Translating it yields CASSLAVSAYEQYF. Supplemented by reference TRBV28 and TRBJ2-7, the full variable domain reads DVKVTQSSRYLVKRTGEKVFLECVQDMDHENMFWYRQDPGLGLRLIYFSYDVKMKEKGDIPEGYSVSREKKERFSLILESASTNQTSMYLCASSLAVSAYEQYFGPGTRLTVT.

V gene TRBV5-1 combines with J gene TRBJ2-1, with 10 bases identical to TRBD2. The CDR3 totals 16 residues. Germline-derived CDR1 and CDR2 are SGHRS and YFSETQ. V trimming: 2 bases; J trimming: 2 bases; junction bases outside the gene matches: 4. This CDR3 reads CASSLPSGGPYNEQFF. CDR3 bases: TGCGCCAGCAGCTTACCTAGCGGGGGTCCCTACAATGAGCAGTTCTTC.

On this clonotype: The conserved phenylalanine or tryptophan normally closing the CDR3 is absent here, so this likely arose from a read error. J is TRBJ2-1 and V is TRBV28; D gene unclear. CDR1 is MDHEN and CDR2 is SYDVKM in the germline V gene. CDR3 size: 14 residues. V gave up 2 bases and J gave up 3 bases, with 8 bases separating them. CDR3 sequence (DNA): TGTGCCAGCAGTTTAGTGGGTTACTACAATGAGCAGTTCTAC. It yields the protein CASSLVGYYNEQFY.

Notes on this clonotype: A far larger clone is just one base off, so this is likely a read error. The genes are TRBV27 and TRBJ2-1; 10 nucleotides align to TRBD1. Germline trimming cut 5 bases from V and 10 bases from J; bases unmatched to any gene: 11. CDR1 and CDR2 from the germline V gene are MNHEY and SMNVEV (reference sequence). The CDR3 covers 15 residues. CDR3 nucleotide sequence: TGTGCCAGCAGTCTCGCCGGGACAGGGGCCTACGAGCAGTTCTTC. This codes for CASSLAGTGAYEQFF.

This clonotype was recorded many times. The rearrangement joins TRBV4-2 to TRBJ2-3; 16 bases match TRBD2. CDR1 is LGHNA and CDR2 is YNFKEQ in the germline V gene. The ends lost 0 bases at V and 4 bases at J; junction bases unmatched: 10. The CDR3 length is 20 residues. DNA of the CDR3: TGTGCCAGCAGCCAAGAGGGACTAGCGGGGGGGCCTTTCCCGCCAGATACGCAGTATTTT. Protein sequence: CASSQEGLAGGPFPPDTQYF.

About this clonotype: A far larger clone is a single base away, which makes a read error likely. CDR3 nucleotides: TGTGCCAGCAGAAGAACTTCGAACACCGGGGAGCTGTTTTTT. The encoded protein is CASRRTSNTGELFF. This chain connects TRBV7-9 to TRBJ2-2; no clear D gene. The CDR3 spans 14 residues. The V gene's germline CDR1 is SEHNR and CDR2 FQNEAQ (reference sequence). Trimming left V 6 bases short and J 0 bases short, with 8 bases between.

This clonotype was detected a few times. The chain uses TRBV6-2 or TRBV6-3 and TRBJ2-2; 10 bases fit TRBD2. This CDR3 has 15 residues. Germline V CDR1 and CDR2: MNHEY, SVGEGT. Trimming at V came to 7 bases and at J to 3 bases, leaving 5 bases not matched to a gene. CDR3 protein: CASTPAGGDTGELFF. The CDR3 coding sequence is TGTGCCAGCACCCCAGCGGGAGGGGACACCGGGGAGCTGTTTTTT.

This clonotype was seen ten or more times. The chain links TRBV18 to TRBJ2-3, with 10 bases aligning to TRBD2. The V gene end was trimmed by 3 bases and the J gene end by 2 bases; junction bases not matched to a gene: 5. The CDR3 runs 16 residues. Germline loops: CDR1 KGHSH, CDR2 LQKENI. As DNA, the CDR3 is TGTGCCAGCTCACCTAGAGGACTAGCGGCCACAGATACGCAGTATTTT. Protein sequence: CASSPRGLAATDTQYF.

This clonotype came up many times. The chain recombines TRBV29-1 with TRBJ2-1, with a possible D match to TRBD2 (5 bases). The CDR3 has 14 residues. In germline, CDR1 is SQVTM, CDR2 ANQGSEA. Trimming removed 4 bases from V and 8 bases from J, with 18 bases in between. The CDR3 nucleotides read TGCAGCGTTGCAGGACTTCGACCTTCCGATGAGCAGTTCTTC. Its protein is CSVAGLRPSDEQFF.

This clonotype came up many times. The J gene is TRBJ1-3, the V gene TRBV7-2; TRBD1 is a possible D gene (5 bases). The CDR3 loop spans 15 amino acids. With 1 base removed from V and 4 bases from J, the gap between germline ends came to 11 bases. Germline CDR1 SGHTA, CDR2 FQGNSA. The CDR3 protein is CASSLGQNDGNTIYF. The CDR3, as DNA: TGTGCCAGCAGCTTAGGACAGAACGACGGAAACACCATATATTTT. The entire variable domain, with the rest obtained from reference TRBV7-2 and TRBJ1-3, is as follows: GAGVSQSPSNKVTEKGKDVELRCDPISGHTALYWYRQSLGQGLEFLIYFQGNSAPDKSGLPSDRFSAERTGGSVSTLTIQRTQQEDSAVYLCASSLGQNDGNTIYFGEGSWLTVV.

The table lists this clonotype with many counts. This chain joins TRBV7-2 and TRBJ2-7; 7 positions agree with TRBD1. Germline trimming cut 4 bases from V and 5 bases from J; bases unmatched to any gene: 11. Germline V gene sequence: CDR1 SGHTA, CDR2 FQGNSA. The CDR3 sequence is 15 residues long. CDR3 coding DNA: TGTGCCAGCAGCTATAGAGGGGGCATTTGGGACGAGCAGTACTTC. Encoded protein: CASSYRGGIWDEQYF.

This clonotype was recorded many times. The CDR3 protein is CASRLTVSSYNEQFF. The CDR3, as DNA: TGTGCCAGCAGATTGACGGTTAGCTCCTACAATGAGCAGTTCTTC. The V call is TRBV5-3, the J call TRBJ2-1; D remains ambiguous. TRBV5-3 is an ORF, with its function uncertain. This CDR3 spans 15 amino acids. V was shortened by 8 bases and J by 0 bases, with 15 bases between the two germline ends.

In this sample, this clonotype turned up many times. The V call is TRBV6-2 or TRBV6-3, the J call TRBJ1-1; 8 bases line up with TRBD1. Germline trimming cut 5 bases from V and 5 bases from J; bases unmatched to any gene: 10. The CDR3 is made up of 15 amino acids. CDR1 MNHEY and CDR2 SVGEGT come from the germline V gene. CDR3 bases: TGTGCCAGCAGTGACAGGGGTCTTAGGTGGACTGAAGCTTTCTTT. It translates to CASSDRGLRWTEAFF.

In its sample, this clonotype was seen a few times. The chain's CDR3 is CASSLTGTPGGNEQFF. DNA for the CDR3: TGCGCCAGCAGCTTAACCGGGACCCCCGGGGGTAATGAGCAGTTCTTC. The chain employs TRBV5-1 and TRBJ2-1, with D possibly matching TRBD2 (6 bases). Looked up from germline, CDR1 is SGHRS and CDR2 is YFSETQ. The CDR3 sequence is 16 residues long. Trimming left V 2 bases short and J 7 bases short, with 19 bases between.

The rearrangement uses TRBV6-5 and TRBJ1-6, with 8 bases matching TRBD1. The length of the CDR3 is 17 residues. In germline, CDR1 is MNHEY, CDR2 SVGAGI. Trimming took 6 bases from V and 0 from J; bases not matched to a gene: 7. The CDR3 DNA reads TGTGCCAGCAGCCGGGACAGGTACACCTCCTATAATTCACCCCTCCACTTT. This codes for CASSRDRYTSYNSPLHF.

Only a few counts were recorded for this clonotype. The V and J genes are TRBV11-2 and TRBJ1-3, with unresolved D. Trimming shortened V by 4 bases and J by 16 bases, and 14 bases separated the two germline ends. CDR1 and CDR2 (germline): SGHAT, FQNNGV. The CDR3 spans 11 residues. This CDR3 reads CASSSGPLGYF. The CDR3 DNA reads TGTGCCAGCAGCTCCGGGCCCCTTGGGTATTTT.

The table lists this clonotype with many counts. The rearrangement uses TRBV15 and TRBJ2-6; maybe TRBD1 (5 bases). V was shortened by 0 bases and J by 0 bases, with 6 bases between the two germline ends. Germline values: CDR1 LNHNV, CDR2 YYDKDF (reference sequence). The CDR3 is 16 residues long. The DNA for the CDR3 is TGTGCCACCAGCAGAGATAGGGGCTCTGGGGCCAACGTCCTGACTTTC. Residues: CATSRDRGSGANVLTF.

This clonotype was seen repeatedly, ten times or more. The V call is TRBV10-2, the J call TRBJ1-5, with D perhaps matching TRBD1 (5 bases). V lost 0 bases and J lost 4, with 7 bases in between. Germline V gene data show CDR1 as WSHSY and CDR2 as SAAADI. The CDR3 sequence is 14 residues long. The CDR3 protein is CASSESGQNQPQHF. In DNA form, the CDR3 reads TGCGCCAGCAGTGAGTCGGGGCAGAATCAGCCCCAGCATTTT.

Concerning this clonotype: This likely came from a read error, as a far larger clone is one base away. This rearrangement joins TRBV5-3 to TRBJ1-6; maybe TRBD1 (6 bases). TRBV5-3 has ORF status, its function being uncertain. The CDR3 contains 15 residues. The CDR3 is CASSLGNRAVSPLHF. CDR3 in DNA: TGTGCCAGCAGCTTGGGAAACAGGGCCGTGTCACCCCTCCACTTT.

The V call is TRBV28, the J call TRBJ2-7, with D perhaps TRBD1 (5 bases). This CDR3 is built from 12 residues. V gave up 7 bases and J gave up 4 bases, with 11 bases separating them. Looked up from germline, CDR1 is MDHEN and CDR2 is SYDVKM. CDR3 protein: CASIRSGYEQYF. DNA for the CDR3: TGTGCCAGCATCCGGTCAGGGTACGAGCAGTACTTC.

This clonotype appeared once. The rearrangement joins TRBV6-5 to TRBJ1-6, with 11 bases identical to TRBD1. Looked up from germline, CDR1 is MNHEY and CDR2 is SVGAGI. There are 21 residues in the CDR3. With 6 bases clipped from V and 0 bases from J, the junction kept 16 bases outside the gene matches. CDR3 loop: CASSPANGQGATSSYNSPLHF. DNA of the CDR3: TGTGCCAGCAGCCCTGCGAACGGACAGGGGGCCACCAGCTCCTATAATTCACCCCTCCACTTT.

This clonotype has at least ten counts. The chain has TRBV6-5 and TRBJ2-3; 7 positions match TRBD2. J lost 0 bases, V lost 6 bases, and 6 bases had no gene match. This CDR3 has 15 amino acids. In germline, CDR1 is MNHEY, CDR2 SVGAGI. CDR3 amino acids: CASRLSGSSTDTQYF. The CDR3 bases are TGTGCCAGCAGACTTAGCGGGTCTAGCACAGATACGCAGTATTTT.